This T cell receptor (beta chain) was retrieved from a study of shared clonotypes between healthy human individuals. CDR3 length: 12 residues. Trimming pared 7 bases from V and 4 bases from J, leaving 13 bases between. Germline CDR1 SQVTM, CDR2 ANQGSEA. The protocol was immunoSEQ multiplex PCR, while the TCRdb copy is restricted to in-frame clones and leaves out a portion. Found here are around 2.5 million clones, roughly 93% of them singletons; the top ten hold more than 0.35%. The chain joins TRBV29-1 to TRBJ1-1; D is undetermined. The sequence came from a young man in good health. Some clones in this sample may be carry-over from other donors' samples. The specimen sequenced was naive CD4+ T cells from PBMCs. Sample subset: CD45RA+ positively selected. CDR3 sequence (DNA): TGCAGCGGCCGAGGACCTCCCACTGAAGCTTTCTTT. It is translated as CSGRGPPTEAFF.